This entry lists 13 T cell receptor beta chains sequenced from one sample in a study. TCRdb re-called the reads through MiXCR, storing one row per CDR3 protein. Of 5,500 to 7,500 distinct CDR3 sequences in the sample, around 9.1% were seen once. The sequenced sample consisted of CD4+ T cells from synovial fluid. The source is a human donor with rheumatoid arthritis.

This clonotype was found many times. The gene calls are TRBV5-1 and TRBJ2-1; D may be TRBD1 or TRBD2 (5 bases each). Trimming cost V 0 bases and J 9 bases, with 16 bases left between them. This CDR3 comprises 15 residues. CDR1 and CDR2 (germline): SGHRS, YFSETQ. The CDR3 region has the DNA TGCGCCAGCAGCTTGGCCGGGACGGCGTTAGGTGAGCAGTTCTTC. Translating it yields CASSLAGTALGEQFF.

Many counts were recorded for this clonotype. The chain uses TRBV18 and TRBJ2-2, with D perhaps matching TRBD2 (5 bases). Germline CDR1 and CDR2: KGHSH and LQKENI. Trimming shortened V by 3 bases and J by 3 bases, and 5 bases separated the two germline ends. The length of the CDR3 is 13 residues. CDR3 nucleotides: TGTGCCAGCTCACCGAGGGACACCGGGGAGCTGTTTTTT. Its protein product is CASSPRDTGELFF.

This clonotype was seen many times. The gene calls are TRBV4-1 and TRBJ1-2; D may be TRBD1 (5 bases). Between the trimmed V and J ends, which lost 0 bases and 4 bases, there was a span of 9 bases. This CDR3 has 14 amino acids. CDR1 and CDR2 (germline): MGHRA, YSYEKL. CDR3 region: CASSQDQGFYGYTF. In nucleotides, the CDR3 is TGCGCCAGCAGCCAAGATCAGGGTTTCTATGGCTACACCTTC.

The V and J genes are TRBV14 and TRBJ2-3, with 9 bases that match TRBD2. Trimming at V came to 4 bases and at J to 5 bases, leaving 10 bases not matched to a gene. Germline V lookup: CDR1 SGHDN, CDR2 FVKESK. This CDR3 comprises 16 residues. The CDR3 protein is CASSPHGLAFGDTQYF. The CDR3 DNA reads TGTGCCAGCAGCCCGCACGGACTAGCGTTCGGAGATACGCAGTATTTT.

This sequence joins TRBV18 and TRBJ1-1, with TRBD1 matching 7 bases. Germline V gene data show CDR1 as KGHSH and CDR2 as LQKENI. The V and J ends lost 1 base and 1 base, in that order; junction bases with no gene match: 6. The CDR3 loop spans 16 amino acids. DNA of the CDR3: TGTGCCAGCTCACCACGGGCAGGGGGGACGAACACTGAAGCTTTCTTT. It is translated as CASSPRAGGTNTEAFF.

This clonotype was detected only a few times. This chain uses TRBV18 with TRBJ2-7, with unresolved D. The CDR3 spans 13 residues. Germline V lookup: CDR1 KGHSH, CDR2 LQKENI. Trimming stripped 4 bases from V and 3 bases from J, with 10 bases between. CDR3 DNA sequence: TGTGCCAGCTCACGATCAGAGTACTACGAGCAGTACTTC. Amino acid sequence: CASSRSEYYEQYF.

This clonotype is termed medium-sized (0.01 to 0.1%). V gene TRBV10-3 combines with J gene TRBJ2-3, with a tentative D call TRBD1 (5 bases). Germline values: CDR1 ENHRY, CDR2 SYGVKD. The CDR3 is made up of 16 amino acids. V dropped 3 bases and J dropped 4 bases, with 17 bases sitting between them. The CDR3 reads CAISDQGGWGADTQYF. DNA of the CDR3: TGTGCCATCAGTGATCAGGGCGGCTGGGGCGCAGATACGCAGTATTTT.

By sample share, this clonotype is medium-sized. This chain joins TRBV5-1 and TRBJ2-7; possibly TRBD1 or TRBD2 for D (5 bases each). Germline V lookup: CDR1 SGHRS, CDR2 YFSETQ. Deletions cut 2 bases from V and 2 bases from J, with 8 bases between. This CDR3 region has 13 residues. The CDR3 region has the DNA TGCGCCAGCAGCTTCACGGGGCCCTACGAGCAGTACTTC. Its translation: CASSFTGPYEQYF. The variable domain in full, with the rest retrieved from reference TRBV5-1 and TRBJ2-7, is KAGVTQTPRYLIKTRGQQVTLSCSPISGHRSVSWYQQTPGQGLQFLFEYFSETQRNKGNFPGRFSGRQFSNSRSEMNVSTLELGDSALYLCASSFTGPYEQYFGPGTRLTVT.

This clonotype is medium-sized in the sample. The chain employs TRBV4-2 and TRBJ2-1; D is undetermined. This CDR3 comprises 11 residues. Between the trimmed V and J ends, which lost 3 bases and 5 bases, there was a span of 2 bases. Germline CDR1 reads LGHNA; CDR2 reads YNFKEQ. The CDR3 DNA sequence: TGTGCCAGCAGCCATAACAATGAGCAGTTCTTC. As protein: CASSHNNEQFF.

By sample share, this clonotype is medium-sized. The chain joins TRBV24-1 to TRBJ2-3; 7 bases fit TRBD2. This CDR3 has 17 residues. The J segment lost 0 bases and the V segment lost 3 bases, leaving 8 bases of the junction unmatched. CDR1 KGHDR and CDR2 SFDVKD come from the germline V gene. The CDR3 DNA reads as TGTGCCACCAGTGATCCCAGCGGGAAGGGAAGCACAGATACGCAGTATTTT. It translates to CATSDPSGKGSTDTQYF.

Sample share makes this clonotype medium-sized (0.01 to 0.1%). The chain couples TRBV10-3 to TRBJ2-2; D not resolved. With 2 bases removed from V and 1 base from J, the gap between germline ends came to 8 bases. The CDR3 extends over 15 amino acids. The germline V gene encodes CDR1 ENHRY and CDR2 SYGVKD. CDR3 loop: CAISEIDGNTGELFF. The CDR3 region has the DNA TGTGCCATCAGTGAGATCGACGGGAACACCGGGGAGCTGTTTTTT.

Judged by abundance, this clonotype is medium-sized. The gene calls are TRBV4-1 and TRBJ1-4; D is unclear. This CDR3 is 15 amino acids long. From germline, CDR1 is MGHRA and CDR2 YSYEKL. Deletions cut 8 bases from V and 0 bases from J, with 13 bases between. The CDR3 is CASGSSPATNEKLFF. The CDR3 region has the DNA TGCGCCAGCGGATCCTCCCCCGCAACTAATGAAAAACTGTTTTTT.

This clonotype was recorded a few times. Germline and junction disagree at one end, which may indicate a read error. The V call is TRBV3-1, the J call TRBJ2-1; 9 nucleotides match TRBD2. The germline V gene encodes CDR1 LGHDT and CDR2 YNNKEL (reference sequence). There are 13 residues in the CDR3. The DNA of the CDR3 is TGTGCCAGCAGCCAAGATGGACTAGCGAGAACCACGTTC. It is translated as CASSQDGLARTTF.